The TCR beta chain described here comes from a study of blood T cells in healthy people across ages. A second PCR of about 6 to 11 cycles used a sample-barcoded 5' primer and a J-beta primer mix. TCRdb re-derived calls from the 5' RACE reads in MiXCR, one entry per CDR3 protein. Among around 1,100,000 distinct CDR3 sequences listed, under 40% were seen once. CDR1 is SGDLS, CDR2 YYNGEE, per germline. The length of the CDR3 is 16 residues. The V end was cut by 4 bases, the J end by 4 bases, with 20 bases between. V usage is TRBV9 and J usage is TRBJ1-2; no clear D gene. The TCR comes from a man between 18 and 35 years old in good health. The sample taken for sequencing was blood. The CDR3, as DNA: TGTGCCAGCAGCCCTCGCCCCGACCGACAAATCTATGGCTACACCTTC. It yields the protein CASSPRPDRQIYGYTF.